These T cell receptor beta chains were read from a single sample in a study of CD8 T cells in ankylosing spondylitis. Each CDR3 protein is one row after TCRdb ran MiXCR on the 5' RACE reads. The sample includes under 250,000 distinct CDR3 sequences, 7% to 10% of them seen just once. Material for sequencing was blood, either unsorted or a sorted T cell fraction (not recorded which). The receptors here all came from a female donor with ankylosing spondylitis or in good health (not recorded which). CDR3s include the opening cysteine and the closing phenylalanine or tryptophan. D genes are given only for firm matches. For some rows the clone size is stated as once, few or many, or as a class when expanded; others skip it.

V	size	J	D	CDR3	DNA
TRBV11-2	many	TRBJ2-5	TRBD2	CASSLGTSGQETQYF	TGTGCCAGCAGCTTGGGGACTAGCGGGCAAGAGACCCAGTACTTC
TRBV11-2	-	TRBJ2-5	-	CASSLIGSFVTGETQYF	TGTGCCAGCAGCCTTATCGGATCATTCGTGACCGGGGAGACCCAGTACTTC
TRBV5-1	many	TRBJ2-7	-	CASSLEARDYEQYF	TGCGCCAGCAGCTTGGAGGCCAGGGACTACGAGCAGTACTTC
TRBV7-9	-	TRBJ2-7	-	CASSPGHSYEQYF	TGTGCCAGCAGCCCAGGGCACTCCTACGAGCAGTACTTC
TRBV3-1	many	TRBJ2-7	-	CASSQDPTGYEQYF	TGTGCCAGCAGCCAAGATCCGACAGGTTACGAGCAGTACTTC
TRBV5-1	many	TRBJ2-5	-	CASSWTDQETQYF	TGCGCCAGCAGCTGGACAGACCAAGAGACCCAGTACTTC
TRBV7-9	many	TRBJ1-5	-	CASSPSDGQPQHF	TGTGCCAGCAGCCCGTCGGACGGGCAGCCCCAGCATTTT
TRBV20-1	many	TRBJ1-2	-	CSALRTGYHGYTF	TGCAGTGCTTTAAGAACAGGGTATCATGGCTACACCTTC
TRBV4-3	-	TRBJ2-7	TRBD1	CASSQNSGTGYEQYF	TGCGCCAGCAGCCAGAATTCCGGGACAGGGTACGAGCAGTACTTC
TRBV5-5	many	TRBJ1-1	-	CASSLNPSSEAFF	TGTGCCAGCAGCTTGAATCCTTCAAGTGAAGCTTTCTTT
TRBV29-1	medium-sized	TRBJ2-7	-	CSVVLVGGSYEQYF	TGCAGCGTTGTTCTTGTGGGGGGCTCCTACGAGCAGTACTTC